This is a list of T cell receptor beta chains from one sample in a study of tissue T cells after allogeneic stem cell transplantation. Produced via immunoSEQ multiplex PCR; TCRdb's table is partial and in-frame only. The sample records under 50,000 clones, 92% being singletons. This sample comprised blood, obtained before transplantation. Receptors originate from a woman aged 35 to 75 who later had graft-versus-host disease after an allogeneic stem cell transplant. The CDR3 runs from the conserved cysteine through the conserved F or W. D genes are given only for firm matches. Size values are once, few and many counts, or a class for expanded clones, and some rows have none.

clone_size	v_call	j_call	d_call	cdr3_nt	cdr3_aa
.	TRBV7-2	TRBJ2-5	.	TGTGCCAGCAGCTTAGATTGGTCGGGGCGACGAAAGACCCAGTACTTC	CASSLDWSGRRKTQYF
.	TRBV29-1	TRBJ2-1	.	TGCAGCGTTGACCGGGGAAATGAGCAGTTCTTC	CSVDRGNEQFF
.	TRBV15	TRBJ2-7	TRBD2	TGTGCCACCAGCAGTGGAGCGGGAGTCTACGAGCAGTACTTC	CATSSGAGVYEQYF
.	TRBV21-1	TRBJ1-6	.	TGTGCCAGCAGCAAAACAGGGAGGTATTCACCCCTCCACTTT	CASSKTGRYSPLHF
once	TRBV6-5	TRBJ1-5	.	TGTGCCAGCAGCCAAAGATCTGGGCCCCAGCATTTT	CASSQRSGPQHF
.	TRBV4-2	TRBJ2-1	.	TGTGCCAGCAGCCAAGATAGGGCGGGCTCCTACAATGAGCAGTTCTTC	CASSQDRAGSYNEQFF
.	TRBV19	TRBJ1-5	TRBD1	TGTGCCAGTAGTACGACAGGGTTTCAGCCCCAGCATTTT	CASSTTGFQPQHF
.	TRBV5-1	TRBJ2-7	.	TGCGCCAGCAGCTTGGTAGTATCCCCCTACGAGCAGTACTTC	CASSLVVSPYEQYF
.	TRBV28	TRBJ2-3	TRBD2	TGTGCCAGCAGGACCAAAGGACTAGCGGAACTCACAGATACGCAGTATTTT	CASRTKGLAELTDTQYF
.	TRBV2	TRBJ2-5	.	TGTGCCAGCAGTGAAGGCCAGGGCCAAGAGACCCAGTACTTC	CASSEGQGQETQYF
.	TRBV2	TRBJ2-3	TRBD2	TGTGCCAGCAGTGACCCAGCGGGAGTCTCAGATACGCAGTATTTT	CASSDPAGVSDTQYF
.	TRBV3-1/TRBV3-2	TRBJ1-1	TRBD1	TGTGCCAGCAGCCAGCTGGGACAGTTGAACACTGAAGCTTTCTTT	CASSQLGQLNTEAFF
.	TRBV9	TRBJ2-7	TRBD2	TGTGCCAGCAGCGTAGGGGGCGGGGGAGCCTACGAGCAGTACTTC	CASSVGGGGAYEQYF
.	TRBV6-5	TRBJ2-1	.	TGTGCCAGCAGCTCGGGGCCCCACAATGAGCAGTTCTTC	CASSSGPHNEQFF
.	TRBV5-1	TRBJ1-1	.	TGCGCCAGCAGCTTGGGACAAGCCAACACTGAAGCTTTCTTT	CASSLGQANTEAFF
.	TRBV4-1	TRBJ2-1	TRBD2	TGCGCCAGCAGCCAACGGAGGACTAGCGGAGTCGATGAGCAGTTCTTC	CASSQRRTSGVDEQFF
.	TRBV6-5	TRBJ1-6	TRBD1	TGTGCCAGCAGTTACTCGGGACAGGGTAATTCACCCCTCCACTTT	CASSYSGQGNSPLHF
.	TRBV6-1	TRBJ1-5	.	TGTGCCAGCAGTGAAGGGAATCAGCCCCAGCATTTT	CASSEGNQPQHF
.	TRBV18	TRBJ2-2	TRBD2	TGTGCCAGCTCACCACCGGGACTAGCGGGAGCCACCGGGGAGCTGTTTTTT	CASSPPGLAGATGELFF
.	TRBV2	TRBJ1-5	.	TGTGCCAGCAGAACAGGGCAAAAAAGCAATCAGCCCCAGCATTTT	CASRTGQKSNQPQHF
.	TRBV15	TRBJ2-1	TRBD1	TGTGCCACCAGCAGACCCGACAGGGACAATGAGCAGTTCTTC	CATSRPDRDNEQFF
.	TRBV30	TRBJ2-7	.	TGTGCCTGGAGTGTGGGGAATCGCTACGAGCAGTACTTC	CAWSVGNRYEQYF
.	TRBV5-1	TRBJ2-2	.	TGCGCCAGCAGCTTGTCCGGGAGAAGCGGCGGGGAGCTGTTTTTT	CASSLSGRSGGELFF
.	TRBV7-2	TRBJ2-1	.	TGTGCCAGCAGCTCAGATCTAGAGGGTGAGCAGTTCTTC	CASSSDLEGEQFF
.	TRBV19	TRBJ2-7	.	TGTGCCAGTAGTAGGCAGGGTTTGAACGAGCAGTACTTC	CASSRQGLNEQYF
.	TRBV30	TRBJ2-2	.	TGTGCCTGGACTGACACCGGGGAGCTGTTTTTT	CAWTDTGELFF
.	TRBV27	TRBJ2-7	TRBD2	TGTGCCAGCCGACTCGGGAGGGCCTACGAGCAGTACTTC	CASRLGRAYEQYF
.	TRBV7-6	TRBJ2-6	.	TGTGCCAGCAGCCCAGGGCCCAAAACTAGCTCTGGGGCCAACGTCCTGACTTTC	CASSPGPKTSSGANVLTF
.	TRBV30	TRBJ1-1	TRBD1	TGTGCCTGGAGTACAACAGGGGGCAACGGTCGGGAAGCTTTCTTT	CAWSTTGGNGREAFF
.	TRBV9	TRBJ1-6	.	TGTGCCAGCAGCCCAGGGGTCGGGTTGGGTGATAATTCACCCCTCCACTTT	CASSPGVGLGDNSPLHF
.	TRBV3-1/TRBV3-2	TRBJ2-1	.	TGTGCCAGCAGCCAGGGTTACAATGAGCAGTTCTTC	CASSQGYNEQFF
.	TRBV7-2	TRBJ2-1	.	TGTGCCAGCAGCGCGGGGCTACGGGAGCAGTTCTTC	CASSAGLREQFF
.	TRBV19	TRBJ1-2	.	TGTGCCAGTAGTGCATCCTCCTATGGCTACACCTTC	CASSASSYGYTF